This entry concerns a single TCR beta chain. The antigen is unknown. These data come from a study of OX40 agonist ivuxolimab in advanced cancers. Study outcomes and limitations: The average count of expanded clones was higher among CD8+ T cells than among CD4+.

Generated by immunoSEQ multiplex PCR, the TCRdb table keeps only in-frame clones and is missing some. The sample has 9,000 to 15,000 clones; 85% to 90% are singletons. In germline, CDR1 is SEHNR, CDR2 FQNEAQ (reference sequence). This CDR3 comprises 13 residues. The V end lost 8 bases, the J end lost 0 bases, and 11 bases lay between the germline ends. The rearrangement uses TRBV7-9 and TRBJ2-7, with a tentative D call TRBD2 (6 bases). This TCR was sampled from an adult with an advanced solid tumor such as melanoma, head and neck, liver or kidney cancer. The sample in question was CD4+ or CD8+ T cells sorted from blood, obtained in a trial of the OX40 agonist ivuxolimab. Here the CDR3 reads CASRGALSYEQYF. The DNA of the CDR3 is TGTGCCAGCCGCGGGGCCCTCTCCTACGAGCAGTACTTC.